A few counts support the clone carrying this T cell receptor beta chain. What it binds is not known. V was shortened by 4 bases and J by 3 bases, with 18 bases between the two germline ends. The CDR3 spans 17 residues. The germline V gene has CDR1 SEHNR and CDR2 FQNEAQ (reference sequence). The sample comes from a study of T cell repertoires in cytomegalovirus infection. General study points: CMV-specific TCR beta clonotypes restricted by HLA-C were the ones dominating the ex vivo response.

TCRdb processed the reads anew with MiXCR; each CDR3 protein has one entry. This table holds approximately 470,000 distinct CDR3 sequences, 42% found once. The gene calls are TRBV7-9 and TRBJ1-4; the D gene is possibly TRBD1 (5 bases). This specimen was cultured PBMCs, taken from culture after CMV antigen stimulation. The receptor was derived from a human donor in good health (CMV status not recorded). Some clones in this sample may be carry-over from other donors' samples. CDR3 bases: TGTGCCAGCAGCTCAACCCGGGCAGGGATAGCTAATGAAAAACTGTTTTTT. It specifies CASSSTRAGIANEKLFF.